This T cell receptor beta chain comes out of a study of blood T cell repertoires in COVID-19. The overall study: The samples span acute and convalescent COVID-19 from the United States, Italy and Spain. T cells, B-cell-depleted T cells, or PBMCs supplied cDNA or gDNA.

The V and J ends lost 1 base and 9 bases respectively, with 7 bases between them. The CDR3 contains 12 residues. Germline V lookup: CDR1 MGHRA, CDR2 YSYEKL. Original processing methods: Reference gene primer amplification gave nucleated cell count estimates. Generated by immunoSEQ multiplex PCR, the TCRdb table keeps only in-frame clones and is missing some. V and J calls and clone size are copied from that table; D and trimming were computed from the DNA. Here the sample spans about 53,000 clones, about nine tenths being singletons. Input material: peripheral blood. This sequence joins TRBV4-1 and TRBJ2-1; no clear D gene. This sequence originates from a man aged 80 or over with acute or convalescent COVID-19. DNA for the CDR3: TGCGCCAGCAGCCAAGGAGGAACTGAGCAGTTCTTC. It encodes CASSQGGTEQFF.